This entry lists 31 T cell receptor beta chains sequenced from one sample in a study of regulatory T cells in long-lasting Graves disease. Building of the TCR beta libraries involved iRepertoire HTBI primers and Arm-PCR of CDR3 regions. Each CDR3 protein is one row after TCRdb ran MiXCR on the multiplex PCR reads. The sample contains hundreds of thousands of distinct CDR3 sequences, around 30% of which appear only once. The time point: persistent/refractory GD, antithyroid drugs over 5 years with positive TRAb. PBMC RNA served as the TCR library source. This material consisted of peripheral blood mononuclear cells (PBMCs), taken when the disease was refractory, from a patient treated with antithyroid drugs. These receptors all come from a female donor with Graves disease.

This clonotype was recorded many times. The chain uses TRBV12-3 or TRBV12-4 and TRBJ1-2; D gene ambiguous. The CDR3 contains 13 residues. V dropped 6 bases and J dropped 4 bases, with 12 bases sitting between them. The CDR3 is CASSAGSIYGYTF. The CDR3 region has the DNA TGTGCCAGCAGCGCCGGGTCAATCTATGGCTACACCTTC.

The V call is TRBV12-3 or TRBV12-4, the J call TRBJ1-6; TRBD1 is a possible D gene (5 bases). The CDR3 has 16 amino acids. V was pared by 0 bases and J by 7 bases, with 13 bases between. The DNA of the CDR3 is TGTGCCAGCAGTTTAGCGCGCCGGCCAGGGAATTCACCCCTCCACTTT. Amino acids: CASSLARRPGNSPLHF.

The sample holds a few counts of this clonotype. The chain employs TRBV5-1 and TRBJ1-1, with a weak D call TRBD1 (6 bases). V was trimmed by 0 bases and J by 0 bases, leaving 15 bases between them. Germline V gene sequence: CDR1 SGHRS, CDR2 YFSETQ. The CDR3 extends over 17 amino acids. The CDR3 nucleotides are TGCGCCAGCAGCTTGGCCATGGGGACAAATTTGAACACTGAAGCTTTCTTT. As protein: CASSLAMGTNLNTEAFF.

V usage is TRBV7-9 and J usage is TRBJ2-7; D gene uncertain. CDR1 and CDR2 (germline): SEHNR, FQNEAQ (reference sequence). Trimming took off 11 bases at V and 1 base at J, with 18 bases between the two ends. This CDR3 has 14 residues. CDR3 coding DNA: TGTGCCGGTGACTCGGTCGGCAGATCCTACGAGCAGTACTTC. This encodes CAGDSVGRSYEQYF.

This clonotype appeared a few times. The chain uses TRBV20-1 and TRBJ1-2; tentative D call: TRBD1 (5 bases). This CDR3 has 12 amino acids. Between the trimmed V and J ends, which lost 5 bases and 5 bases, there was a span of 12 bases. The V gene's germline CDR1 is DFQATT and CDR2 SNEGSKA (reference sequence). The CDR3 DNA reads TGCAGTGCTGATGGGACTTCTTATGGCTACACCTTC. Translated: CSADGTSYGYTF.

This clonotype showed up many times. The V gene is TRBV20-1, the J gene TRBJ2-5; perhaps TRBD2 as D (6 bases). The V and J ends lost 0 bases and 5 bases respectively, with 16 bases between them. Germline loops: CDR1 DFQATT, CDR2 SNEGSKA (reference sequence). This CDR3 comprises 15 residues. CDR3 in amino acids: CSARDGASGWETQYF. CDR3 in DNA: TGCAGTGCTAGAGATGGGGCCAGCGGGTGGGAGACCCAGTACTTC.

The chain uses TRBV10-3 and TRBJ2-7; 9 bases agree with TRBD1. CDR3 length: 14 amino acids. CDR1 ENHRY and CDR2 SYGVKD come from the germline V gene. Trimming took 6 bases from V and 1 from J; bases not matched to a gene: 4. DNA of the CDR3: TGTGCCATCAGACCGACAGGGGGTTCCTACGAGCAGTACTTC. As protein: CAIRPTGGSYEQYF.

V usage is TRBV5-1 and J usage is TRBJ1-1; unclear D gene. This CDR3 has 13 residues. Trimming shortened V by 5 bases and J by 4 bases, and 12 bases separated the two germline ends. Germline CDR1 SGHRS, CDR2 YFSETQ. CDR3 residues: CASRLGESTEAFF. CDR3 sequence (DNA): TGCGCCAGCAGGCTTGGGGAGAGCACTGAAGCTTTCTTT.

This clonotype was counted once. The rearrangement uses TRBV2 and TRBJ1-2, with TRBD1 identical over 10 bases. There are 14 residues in the CDR3. V lost 6 bases to trimming and J lost 7 bases; unmatched junction nucleotides: 8. Germline CDR1 reads SNHLY; CDR2 reads FYNNEI. The CDR3 DNA reads as TGTGCCAGCAGGGGGGGACAGGGGAAACGTGGCTACACCTTC. Protein sequence: CASRGGQGKRGYTF.

The CDR3 DNA reads as TGTGCCAGCAGCTCGGGGTTAGGGCACATTCAGTACTTC. Amino acids: CASSSGLGHIQYF. V and J are TRBV7-9 and TRBJ2-4, with D maybe TRBD2 (5 bases). V was clipped by 4 bases and J by 8 bases, with 12 bases between them. CDR3 length equals 13 residues. In germline, CDR1 is SEHNR, CDR2 FQNEAQ (reference sequence).

The chain couples TRBV10-1 to TRBJ1-5; no clear D. The CDR3 runs 13 residues. CDR1 and CDR2 (germline): WNHNN, SYGVQD (reference sequence). The ends were cut back, 4 bases at V and 4 bases at J, with 8 bases in the middle. The CDR3 here is CASSGGKNQPQHF. The DNA of the CDR3 is TGCGCCAGCAGTGGAGGAAAAAATCAGCCCCAGCATTTT.

This rearrangement joins TRBV2 to TRBJ2-1; D not certain. With 6 bases removed from V and 5 bases from J, the gap between germline ends came to 11 bases. Germline-derived CDR1 and CDR2 are SNHLY and FYNNEI. This CDR3 contains 13 residues. In DNA form, the CDR3 reads TGTGCCAGCAGCCGACACGCGGACAATGAGCAGTTCTTC. Translated: CASSRHADNEQFF.

This chain links TRBV6-1 with TRBJ1-1, with TRBD1 matching 8 bases. The germline V gene has CDR1 MNHNS and CDR2 SASEGT. The CDR3 length is 13 residues. V shed 7 bases and J 3 bases; nucleotides not matched to a gene: 4. Here the CDR3 reads CASNRGWDTEAFF. The DNA of the CDR3 is TGTGCCAGCAACAGGGGGTGGGACACTGAAGCTTTCTTT.

This rearrangement joins TRBV15 to TRBJ1-1; a weak D match, TRBD1 (5 bases). The CDR3 loop spans 15 amino acids. The V and J ends lost 0 bases and 5 bases respectively, with 13 bases between them. From germline, CDR1 is LNHNV and CDR2 YYDKDF (reference sequence). The CDR3 spells CATSRDGTRGTEAFF. The CDR3 nucleotides are TGTGCCACCAGCAGAGATGGGACCCGGGGGACTGAAGCTTTCTTT.

There are many counts of this clonotype. The J gene is TRBJ1-2, the V gene TRBV6-5, with D unclear. The CDR3 consists of 16 residues. Trimming removed 3 bases from V and 1 base from J, with 15 bases in between. CDR1 is MNHEY and CDR2 is SVGAGI in the germline V gene. The CDR3 DNA reads as TGTGCCAGCAGTTATGGTCCTACACCTTATAACTATGGCTACACCTTC. Translated, it gives CASSYGPTPYNYGYTF.

This clonotype was seen repeatedly, ten times or more. The chain is built from TRBV2 and TRBJ1-5; D possibly corresponds to TRBD1 (5 bases). CDR3 length equals 15 residues. Trimming left V 6 bases short and J 0 bases short, with 12 bases between. The germline gives CDR1 SNHLY, CDR2 FYNNEI. This chain's CDR3 is CASRFGTDSNQPQHF. DNA for the CDR3: TGTGCCAGCAGGTTCGGGACCGATAGCAATCAGCCCCAGCATTTT.

The genes are TRBV19 and TRBJ1-1; the match to TRBD1 covers 7 bases. CDR3 size: 14 residues. With V trimmed by 6 bases and J by 4 bases, 8 bases remained unmatched. CDR1 and CDR2 (germline): LNHDA, SQIVND (reference sequence). The CDR3 bases are TGTGCCAGTAGGACAACAGGGGATTCCACTGAAGCTTTCTTT. It specifies CASRTTGDSTEAFF. Combining the CDR3 with reference TRBV19 and TRBJ1-1 gives the whole variable domain DGGITQSPKYLFRKEGQNVTLSCEQNLNHDAMYWYRQDPGQGLRLIYYSQIVNDFQKGDIAEGYSVSREKKESFPLTVTSAQKNPTAFYLCASRTTGDSTEAFFGQGTRLTVV.

The genes are TRBV3-1 and TRBJ2-7; TRBD1 aligns across 8 bases. The CDR3 consists of 17 residues. J gave up 3 bases and V 4 bases, and 14 bases lay outside the gene matches. Germline CDR1 is LGHDT and CDR2 is YNNKEL (reference sequence). The CDR3 is CASSRGQGNVQVYEQYF. In DNA, the CDR3 is TGTGCCAGCAGCCGCGGACAGGGTAACGTTCAGGTCTACGAGCAGTACTTC.

CDR3 sequence reads: CASGRGLHTEAFF. CDR3 DNA: TGTGCCAGCGGGCGGGGGTTACACACTGAAGCTTTCTTT. The gene calls are TRBV6-1 and TRBJ1-1; D is possibly TRBD1 (5 bases). The V gene lost 8 bases and the J gene lost 3 bases, with 13 bases spanning the gap. Germline-derived CDR1 and CDR2 are MNHNS and SASEGT. The length of the CDR3 is 13 residues.

This clonotype appeared once. The V call is TRBV6-2 or TRBV6-3, the J call TRBJ1-6, with D tentatively TRBD1 (5 bases). The germline V gene has CDR1 MNHEY and CDR2 SVGEGT. Trimming cost V 7 bases and J 4 bases, with 11 bases left between them. This CDR3 is 14 amino acids long. CDR3 coding DNA: TGTGCCAGCATGGAGGGGACTTATAATTCACCCCTCCACTTT. Its protein is CASMEGTYNSPLHF.

This clonotype was seen at least ten times. The chain carries TRBV5-1 and TRBJ1-2, with unresolved D. Germline CDR1 SGHRS, CDR2 YFSETQ. This CDR3 spans 15 amino acids. Trimming removed 0 bases at V and 4 bases at J, with 13 bases between. CDR3 protein: CASSLDGGLGYGYTF. Here the CDR3 DNA reads TGCGCCAGCAGCTTGGATGGCGGATTAGGCTATGGCTACACCTTC.

This clonotype showed up just a few times. CDR3 bases: TGCAGCGTTGCCAGGCCGAATGAAAAACTGTTTTTT. This codes for CSVARPNEKLFF. This chain connects TRBV29-1 to TRBJ1-4; D remains unclear. The germline V gene has CDR1 SQVTM and CDR2 ANQGSEA. Trimming removed 4 bases at V and 5 bases at J, with 8 bases between. This CDR3 comprises 12 residues. The full variable domain, completed using reference TRBV29-1 and TRBJ1-4, is SAVISQKPSRDICQRGTSLTIQCQVDSQVTMMFWYRQQPGQSLTLIATANQGSEATYESGFVIDKFPISRPNLTFSTLTVSNMSPEDSSIYLCSVARPNEKLFFGSGTQLSVL.

The chain links TRBV6-2 or TRBV6-3 to TRBJ2-2, with D unresolved. There are 16 residues in the CDR3. Deletions cut 2 bases from V and 4 bases from J, with 14 bases between. Germline V gives CDR1 MNHEY, CDR2 SVGEGT. The CDR3 DNA sequence: TGTGCCAGCAGTTACCTACTCCTTGACCTCACCGGGGAGCTGTTTTTT. Translated, it gives CASSYLLLDLTGELFF.

The J gene is TRBJ2-3, the V gene TRBV12-3 or TRBV12-4, with D hard to call. The germline V and J ends were trimmed by 8 bases and 6 bases, with 9 bases remaining between them. There are 11 residues in the CDR3. The CDR3 loop reads CASGLGDTQYF. CDR3 in DNA: TGTGCCAGCGGGCTCGGGGATACGCAGTATTTT.

The sample holds many counts of this clonotype. J is TRBJ1-5 and V is TRBV30, with 8 bases aligning to TRBD1. CDR3 size: 12 residues. CDR1 is GTSNPN and CDR2 is SVGIG in the germline V gene (reference sequence). The V segment lost 5 bases and the J segment 7 bases; nucleotides outside the gene matches: 4. The CDR3 nucleotides are TGTGCCTGGGAACAGGGGGGGCAGCCCCAGCATTTT. Residues: CAWEQGGQPQHF.

V usage is TRBV19 and J usage is TRBJ1-1; a weak D match, TRBD1 (5 bases). Germline values: CDR1 LNHDA, CDR2 SQIVND (reference sequence). This CDR3 is built from 13 residues. V was cut by 3 bases and J by 8 bases, with 13 bases left in between. The CDR3 DNA follows: TGTGCCAGTAGTATTCAGGGAACAGGAGAAGCTTTCTTT. It codes for CASSIQGTGEAFF.

The CDR3 sequence is CASSLSLNTIYF. Written as DNA, the CDR3 is TGTGCCAGCAGCCTTTCCCTGAACACCATATATTTT. The V and J genes are TRBV6-2 or TRBV6-3 and TRBJ1-3; no clear D. This CDR3 has 12 amino acids. CDR1 and CDR2 (germline): MNHEY, SVGEGT. V dropped 6 bases and J dropped 7 bases, with 10 bases sitting between them.

The chain joins TRBV30 to TRBJ1-5, with no clear D. V dropped 1 base and J dropped 0 bases, with 4 bases sitting between them. CDR1 is GTSNPN, CDR2 SVGIG, per germline (reference sequence). The CDR3 contains 13 residues. The CDR3 DNA reads TGTGCCTGGAGTGGCAATAGCAATCAGCCCCAGCATTTT. It translates to CAWSGNSNQPQHF. The full variable domain, in which reference TRBV30 and TRBJ1-5 provide the parts outside the CDR3, is SQTIHQWPATLVQPVGSPLSLECTVEGTSNPNLYWYRQAAGRGLQLLFYSVGIGQISSEVPQNLSASRPQDRQFILSSKKLLLSDSGFYLCAWSGNSNQPQHFGDGTRLSIL.

There are many counts of this clonotype. The gene calls are TRBV6-2 or TRBV6-3 and TRBJ1-2, with 7 nucleotides matching TRBD1. In germline, CDR1 is MNHEY, CDR2 SVGEGT. This CDR3 spans 13 amino acids. The trim removed 8 bases at V and 4 bases at J, leaving 7 bases unmatched. CDR3 sequence (DNA): TGTGCCAGCGGAGACAGGGACCCCTATGGCTACACCTTC. Protein sequence: CASGDRDPYGYTF.

The J gene is TRBJ1-4, the V gene TRBV11-3; D unclear. The CDR3 runs to 13 residues. V lost 5 bases and J lost 8, with 12 bases in between. Germline V gives CDR1 SGHNT, CDR2 YENEEA. The CDR3 spells CASSRSPAEKLFF. The CDR3 DNA sequence: TGTGCCAGCAGCCGGAGCCCCGCGGAAAAACTGTTTTTT.

In this sample, this clonotype turned up many times. V gene TRBV29-1 combines with J gene TRBJ1-2; 7 bases align to TRBD1. There are 12 residues in the CDR3. The trim removed 3 bases at V and 2 bases at J, leaving 0 bases unmatched. Germline lookup yields CDR1 SQVTM and CDR2 ANQGSEA. The CDR3 sequence is CSVEGQNYGYTF. In DNA, the CDR3 is TGCAGCGTTGAGGGACAGAACTATGGCTACACCTTC.